One and the same sample provided the 13 T cell receptor beta chains below, sequenced in a study of blood T cell repertoires in COVID-19. Clones were read by immunoSEQ multiplex PCR, and TCRdb kept only the in-frame ones, dropping some. The sample shows about 81,000 clones, roughly four fifths of them seen only once. The specimen was peripheral blood. The receptors were sampled from a human donor in a cohort sampled during active COVID-19.

This chain connects TRBV2 to TRBJ1-1; weak D call: TRBD1 (6 bases). The V gene lost 7 bases and the J gene lost 5 bases, with 17 bases spanning the gap. The germline gives CDR1 SNHLY, CDR2 FYNNEI. The CDR3 has 14 residues. Written as DNA, the CDR3 is TGTGCCAGCACCCGATCTACAGGGTTTACTGAAGCTTTCTTT. Residues: CASTRSTGFTEAFF.

DNA of the CDR3: TGTGCCAGCAGCTCTGGGGAGGCGGGCAATCAGCCCCAGCATTTT. Protein sequence: CASSSGEAGNQPQHF. V usage is TRBV11-2 and J usage is TRBJ1-5; the D is unclear. The CDR3 runs 15 residues. CDR1 SGHAT and CDR2 FQNNGV come from the germline V gene. V shed 4 bases and J shed 2 bases, with 12 bases lying between them.

The rearrangement links TRBV4-1 to TRBJ1-4; 7 bases fit TRBD1. The CDR3 has 17 amino acids. CDR1 is MGHRA, CDR2 YSYEKL, per germline. Trimming at V came to 0 bases and at J to 0 bases, leaving 4 bases not matched to a gene. The CDR3 is CASSQDVQGATNEKLFF. CDR3 nucleotide sequence: TGCGCCAGCAGCCAAGATGTGCAGGGGGCAACTAATGAAAAACTGTTTTTT.

This chain links TRBV27 with TRBJ2-7; 10 bases are shared with TRBD2. J gave up 6 bases and V 3 bases, and 14 bases lay outside the gene matches. This CDR3 has 17 residues. The germline gives CDR1 MNHEY, CDR2 SMNVEV (reference sequence). DNA for the CDR3: TGTGCCAGCAGTTTCTTGTTTAGTGAGCGGGGGGGCCGCGAGCAGTACTTC. Encoded protein: CASSFLFSERGGREQYF.

V and J are TRBV24-1 and TRBJ1-1; tentative D call: TRBD1 (6 bases). The CDR3 consists of 17 residues. Trimming took off 3 bases at V and 0 bases at J, with 16 bases between the two ends. The V gene's germline CDR1 is KGHDR and CDR2 SFDVKD. This chain's CDR3 is CATSDGVDSGVNTEAFF. In DNA, the CDR3 is TGTGCCACCAGTGATGGGGTGGACAGCGGGGTGAACACTGAAGCTTTCTTT.

This clone was seen more than once but under ten times. The rearrangement joins TRBV25-1 to TRBJ1-1; 7 bases line up with TRBD1. This CDR3 comprises 13 residues. V lost 4 bases, J lost 5 bases, and 4 bases stayed unmatched. Germline assignment: CDR1 MGHDK and CDR2 SYGVNS. As DNA, the CDR3 is TGTGCCAGCAGTGTAGGGGGCAAGACTGAAGCTTTCTTT. Translating gives CASSVGGKTEAFF. Together with reference TRBV25-1 and TRBJ1-1, the CDR3 gives the full variable domain: EADIYQTPRYLVIGTGKKITLECSQTMGHDKMYWYQQDPGMELHLIHYSYGVNSTEKGDLSSESTVSRIRTEHFPLTLESARPSHTSQYLCASSVGGKTEAFFGQGTRLTVV.

This clone has only one observation. This chain connects TRBV19 to TRBJ1-1; TRBD1 aligns across 9 bases. The CDR3 is 15 residues long. CDR1 is LNHDA, CDR2 SQIVND, per germline (reference sequence). V shed 5 bases and J 6 bases; nucleotides not matched to a gene: 10. The DNA for the CDR3 is TGTGCCAGTAGTTTACTAGGACAGGGGCGGGCTGAAGCTTTCTTT. Protein sequence: CASSLLGQGRAEAFF.

The chain has TRBV10-3 and TRBJ1-3, with D possibly TRBD1 on 5 matching bases. The V gene lost 7 bases and the J gene lost 8 bases, with 18 bases spanning the gap. In germline, CDR1 is ENHRY, CDR2 SYGVKD. CDR3 length equals 14 residues. This CDR3 reads CAITQGLNRYTIYF. The CDR3 DNA sequence: TGTGCCATCACCCAGGGACTGAACCGGTACACCATATATTTT.

The rearrangement uses TRBV6-6 and TRBJ2-7; 8 bases are shared with TRBD1. Trimming cost V 5 bases and J 0 bases; bases outside gene matches: 6. Germline V lookup: CDR1 MNHNY, CDR2 SVGAGI (reference sequence). This CDR3 is 15 amino acids long. This CDR3 reads CASSHRQGSSYEQYF. The DNA for the CDR3 is TGTGCCAGCAGTCATCGACAGGGGTCCTCCTACGAGCAGTACTTC.

This sequence joins TRBV5-8 and TRBJ1-5; D remains ambiguous. V gave up 5 bases and J gave up 6 bases, with 9 bases separating them. CDR1 and CDR2 from the germline V gene are SGHTS and YDEGEE. The length of the CDR3 is 12 residues. The CDR3 sequence: CASRLGSQPQHF. The CDR3 nucleotides are TGTGCCAGCAGACTTGGTAGTCAGCCCCAGCATTTT.

The genes are TRBV6-5 and TRBJ1-1, with 12 nucleotides matching TRBD1. The CDR3 runs 16 residues. The trim removed 0 bases at V and 6 bases at J, leaving 5 bases unmatched. Germline CDR1 reads MNHEY; CDR2 reads SVGAGI. The CDR3 sequence: CASSYSRGTGGPEAFF. The CDR3 DNA sequence: TGTGCCAGCAGTTACTCGAGAGGGACAGGGGGCCCTGAAGCTTTCTTT.

The CDR3 protein is CASSLGGRASPYEQYF. The CDR3, as DNA: TGTGCCAGCAGCTTGGGGGGGAGGGCCTCCCCATACGAGCAGTACTTC. The chain combines TRBV5-4 with TRBJ2-7; 7 positions agree with TRBD2. Trimming at V came to 0 bases and at J to 4 bases, leaving 10 bases not matched to a gene. This CDR3 comprises 16 residues. Germline V CDR1 and CDR2: SGHNT, YYREEE (reference sequence).

The chain carries TRBV4-3 and TRBJ1-5, with D maybe TRBD1 (6 bases). V was trimmed by 11 bases and J by 2 bases, leaving 19 bases between them. The CDR3 is 15 residues long. The germline V gene has CDR1 LGHNA and CDR2 YSLEER. CDR3 coding DNA: TGCGCCCGACCTCCAGGGGACAACGGCAATCAGCCCCAGCATTTT. Translation gives CARPPGDNGNQPQHF.